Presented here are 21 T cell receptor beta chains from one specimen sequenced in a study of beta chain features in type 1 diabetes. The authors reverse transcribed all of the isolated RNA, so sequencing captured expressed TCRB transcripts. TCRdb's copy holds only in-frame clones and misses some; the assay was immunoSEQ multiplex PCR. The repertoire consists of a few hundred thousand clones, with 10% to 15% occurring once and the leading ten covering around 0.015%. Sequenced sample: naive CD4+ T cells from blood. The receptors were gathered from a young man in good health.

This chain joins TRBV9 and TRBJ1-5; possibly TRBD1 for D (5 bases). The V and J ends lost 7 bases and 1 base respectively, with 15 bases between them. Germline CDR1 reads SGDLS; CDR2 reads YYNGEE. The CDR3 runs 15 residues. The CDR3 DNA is TGTGCCAGCTCCCTTGGGGCGGTGAGCAATCAGCCCCAGCATTTT. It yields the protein CASSLGAVSNQPQHF.

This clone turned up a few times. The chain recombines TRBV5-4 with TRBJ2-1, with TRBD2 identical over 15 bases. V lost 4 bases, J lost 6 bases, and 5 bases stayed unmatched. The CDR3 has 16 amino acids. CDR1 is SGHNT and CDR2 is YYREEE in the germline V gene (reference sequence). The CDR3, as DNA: TGTGCCAGCAGCCCGGGACTAGCGGGAGGTGGCAATGAGCAGTTCTTC. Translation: CASSPGLAGGGNEQFF.

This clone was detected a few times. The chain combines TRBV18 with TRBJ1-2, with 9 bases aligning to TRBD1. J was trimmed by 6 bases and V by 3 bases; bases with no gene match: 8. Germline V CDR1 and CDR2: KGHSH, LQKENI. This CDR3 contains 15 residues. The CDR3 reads CASSPGWGQGNGYTF. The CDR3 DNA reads TGTGCCAGCTCACCTGGTTGGGGACAGGGAAATGGCTACACCTTC.

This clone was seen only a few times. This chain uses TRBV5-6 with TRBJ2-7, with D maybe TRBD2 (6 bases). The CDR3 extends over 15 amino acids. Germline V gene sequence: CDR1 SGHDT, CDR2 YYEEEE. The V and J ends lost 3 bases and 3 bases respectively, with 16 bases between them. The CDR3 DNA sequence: TGTGCCAGCAGCTGGGGACTCTTCCCGATCTACGAGCAGTACTTC. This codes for CASSWGLFPIYEQYF.

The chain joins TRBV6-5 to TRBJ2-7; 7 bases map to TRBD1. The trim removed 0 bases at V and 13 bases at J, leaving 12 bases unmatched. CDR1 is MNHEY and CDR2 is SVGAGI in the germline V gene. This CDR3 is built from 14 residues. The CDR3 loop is CASSYSIIEGQSYF. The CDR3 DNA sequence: TGTGCCAGCAGTTACTCGATAATTGAGGGACAGAGCTACTTC.

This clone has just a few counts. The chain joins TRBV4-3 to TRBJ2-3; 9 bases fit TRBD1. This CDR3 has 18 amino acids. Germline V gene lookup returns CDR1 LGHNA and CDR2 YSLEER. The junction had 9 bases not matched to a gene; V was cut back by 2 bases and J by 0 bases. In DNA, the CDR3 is TGCGCCAGCAGCCAAAGGCCAGGGACAGGGATTAGCACAGATACGCAGTATTTT. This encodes CASSQRPGTGISTDTQYF.

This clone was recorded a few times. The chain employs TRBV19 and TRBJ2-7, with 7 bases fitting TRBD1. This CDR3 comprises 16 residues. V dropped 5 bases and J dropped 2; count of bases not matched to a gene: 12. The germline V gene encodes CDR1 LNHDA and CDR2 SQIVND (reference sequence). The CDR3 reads CASSASRGTVAYEQYF. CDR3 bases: TGTGCCAGTAGTGCCTCCCGAGGGACAGTAGCCTACGAGCAGTACTTC. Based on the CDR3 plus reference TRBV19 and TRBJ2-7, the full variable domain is DGGITQSPKYLFRKEGQNVTLSCEQNLNHDAMYWYRQDPGQGLRLIYYSQIVNDFQKGDIAEGYSVSREKKESFPLTVTSAQKNPTAFYLCASSASRGTVAYEQYFGPGTRLTVT.

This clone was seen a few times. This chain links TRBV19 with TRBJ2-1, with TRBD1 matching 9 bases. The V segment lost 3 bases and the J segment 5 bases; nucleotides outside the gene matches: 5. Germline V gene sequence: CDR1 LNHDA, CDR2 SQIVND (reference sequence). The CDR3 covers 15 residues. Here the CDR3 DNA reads TGTGCCAGTAGTATCCGGGACAGGGCAAACAATGAGCAGTTCTTC. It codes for CASSIRDRANNEQFF.

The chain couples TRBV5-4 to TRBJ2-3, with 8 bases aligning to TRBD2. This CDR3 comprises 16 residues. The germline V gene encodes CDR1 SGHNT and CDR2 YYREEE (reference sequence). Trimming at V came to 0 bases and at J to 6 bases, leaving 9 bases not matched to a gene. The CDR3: CASSLAFGGGEDTQYF. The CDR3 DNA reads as TGTGCCAGCAGCTTGGCGTTCGGGGGGGGAGAGGATACGCAGTATTTT.

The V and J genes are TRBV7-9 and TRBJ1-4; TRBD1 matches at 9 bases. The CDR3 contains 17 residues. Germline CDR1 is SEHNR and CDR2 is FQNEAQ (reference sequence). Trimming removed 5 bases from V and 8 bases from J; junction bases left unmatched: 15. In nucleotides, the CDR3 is TGTGCCAGCAGCCTAACTAGACAGGGGGGACCTCGGGAAAAACTGTTTTTT. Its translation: CASSLTRQGGPREKLFF. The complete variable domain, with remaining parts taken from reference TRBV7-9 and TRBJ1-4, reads DTGVSQNPRHKITKRGQNVTFRCDPISEHNRLYWYRQTLGQGPEFLTYFQNEAQLEKSRLLSDRFSAERPKGSFSTLEIQRTEQGDSAMYLCASSLTRQGGPREKLFFGSGTQLSVL.

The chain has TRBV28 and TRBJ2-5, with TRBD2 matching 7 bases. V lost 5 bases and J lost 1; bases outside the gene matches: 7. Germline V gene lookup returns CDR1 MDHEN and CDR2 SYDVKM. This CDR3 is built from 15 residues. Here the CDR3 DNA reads TGTGCCAGCAGTCTTCCTAGCGGCGGCCAAGAGACCCAGTACTTC. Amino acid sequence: CASSLPSGGQETQYF.

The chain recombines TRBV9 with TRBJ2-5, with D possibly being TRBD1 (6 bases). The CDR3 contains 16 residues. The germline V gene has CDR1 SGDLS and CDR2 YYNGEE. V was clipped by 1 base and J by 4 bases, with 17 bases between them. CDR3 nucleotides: TGTGCCAGCAGCGTAACTCCACGATTGGACAGAGAGACCCAGTACTTC. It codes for CASSVTPRLDRETQYF.

The CDR3 loop reads CASSVPLAAQETQYF. The CDR3 region has the DNA TGTGCCAGCAGTGTACCACTAGCGGCCCAAGAGACCCAGTACTTC. The V gene is TRBV28, the J gene TRBJ2-5; 8 bases map to TRBD2. The length of the CDR3 is 15 residues. With V trimmed by 5 bases and J by 1 base, 6 bases remained unmatched. The germline V gene has CDR1 MDHEN and CDR2 SYDVKM.

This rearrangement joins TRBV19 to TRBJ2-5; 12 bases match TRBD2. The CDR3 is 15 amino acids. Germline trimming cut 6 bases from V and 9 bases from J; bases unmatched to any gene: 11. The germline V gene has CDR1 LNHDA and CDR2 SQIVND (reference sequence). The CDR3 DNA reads TGTGCCAGTAGCCTTGGGACTAGCGGGCAGGGGGCCCAGTACTTC. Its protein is CASSLGTSGQGAQYF.

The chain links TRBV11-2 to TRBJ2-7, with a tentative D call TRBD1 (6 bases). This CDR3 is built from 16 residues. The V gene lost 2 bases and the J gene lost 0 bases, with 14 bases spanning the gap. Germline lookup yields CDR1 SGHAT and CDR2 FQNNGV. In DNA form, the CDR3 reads TGTGCCAGCAGCTTAATGGACAGAACCTTCTCCTACGAGCAGTACTTC. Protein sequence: CASSLMDRTFSYEQYF.

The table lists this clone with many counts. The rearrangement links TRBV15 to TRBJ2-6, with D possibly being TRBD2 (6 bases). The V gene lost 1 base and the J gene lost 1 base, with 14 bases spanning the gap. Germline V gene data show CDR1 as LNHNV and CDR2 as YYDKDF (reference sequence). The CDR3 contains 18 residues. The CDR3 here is CATSRGGGVSSGANVLTF. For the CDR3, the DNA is TGTGCCACCAGCAGAGGAGGAGGGGTATCATCTGGGGCCAACGTCCTGACTTTC.

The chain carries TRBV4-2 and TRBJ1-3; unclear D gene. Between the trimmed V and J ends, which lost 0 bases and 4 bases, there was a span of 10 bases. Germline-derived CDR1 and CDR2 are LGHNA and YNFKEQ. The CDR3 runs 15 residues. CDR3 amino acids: CASSQDGLYGNTIYF. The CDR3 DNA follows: TGTGCCAGCAGCCAAGATGGCCTTTACGGAAACACCATATATTTT.

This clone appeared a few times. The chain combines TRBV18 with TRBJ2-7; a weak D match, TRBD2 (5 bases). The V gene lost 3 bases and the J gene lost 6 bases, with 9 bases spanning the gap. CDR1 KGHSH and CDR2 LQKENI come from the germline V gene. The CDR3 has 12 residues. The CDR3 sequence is CASSPGDREQYF. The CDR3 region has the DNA TGTGCCAGCTCACCGGGAGACCGCGAGCAGTACTTC.

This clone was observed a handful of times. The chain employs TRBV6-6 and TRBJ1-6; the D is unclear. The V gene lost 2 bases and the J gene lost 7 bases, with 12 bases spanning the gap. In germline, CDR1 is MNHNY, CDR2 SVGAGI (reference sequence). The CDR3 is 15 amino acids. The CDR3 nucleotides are TGTGCCAGCAGTTACGCCGGGGAGCGAAATTCACCCCTCCACTTT. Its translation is CASSYAGERNSPLHF.

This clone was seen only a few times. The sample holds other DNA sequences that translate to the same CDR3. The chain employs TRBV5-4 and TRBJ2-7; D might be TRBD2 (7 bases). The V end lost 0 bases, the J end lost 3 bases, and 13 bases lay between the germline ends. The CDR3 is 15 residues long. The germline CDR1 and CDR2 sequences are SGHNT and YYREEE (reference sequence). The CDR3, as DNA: TGTGCCAGCAGCTTGGCCGGGGGGCGCAGCTACGAGCAGTACTTC. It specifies CASSLAGGRSYEQYF.

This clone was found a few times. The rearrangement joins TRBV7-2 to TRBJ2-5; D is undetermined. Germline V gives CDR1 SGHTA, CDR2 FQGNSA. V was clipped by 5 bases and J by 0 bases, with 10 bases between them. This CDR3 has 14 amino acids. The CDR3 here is CASSIPVYQETQYF. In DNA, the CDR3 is TGTGCCAGCAGCATTCCCGTATACCAAGAGACCCAGTACTTC.